This T cell receptor (beta chain) was identified during a study of blood T cell repertoires in COVID-19. Germline V gene data show CDR1 as SNHLY and CDR2 as FYNNEI. This CDR3 is 14 amino acids long. Trimming cost V 6 bases and J 5 bases; bases outside gene matches: 7. Generated by immunoSEQ multiplex PCR, the TCRdb table keeps only in-frame clones and is missing some. This table has 140,000 to 150,000 clones, more than 75% appearing once. Input material: PBMCs or T cells enriched from blood (not recorded which). The TCR originated in a man in his sixties who had recovered from COVID-19. The J gene is TRBJ1-5, the V gene TRBV2, with 7 positions matching TRBD1. The CDR3 here is CASRGDSGYQPQHF. Written as DNA, the CDR3 is TGTGCCAGCAGGGGGGACAGTGGTTATCAGCCCCAGCATTTT.